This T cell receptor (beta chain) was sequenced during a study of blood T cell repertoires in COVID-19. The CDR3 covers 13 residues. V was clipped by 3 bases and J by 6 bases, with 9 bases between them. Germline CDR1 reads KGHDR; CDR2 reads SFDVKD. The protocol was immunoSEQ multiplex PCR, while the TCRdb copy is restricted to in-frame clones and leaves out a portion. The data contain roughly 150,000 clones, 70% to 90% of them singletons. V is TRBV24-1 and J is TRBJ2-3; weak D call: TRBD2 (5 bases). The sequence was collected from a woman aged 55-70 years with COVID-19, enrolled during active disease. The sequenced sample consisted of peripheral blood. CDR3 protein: CATSDVSGDTQYF. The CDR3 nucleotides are TGTGCCACCAGTGATGTCAGCGGTGATACGCAGTATTTT.